These T cell receptor beta chains were read from a single sample in a study of identical twins. MiXCR, applied by TCRdb to the 5' RACE reads, yields one record per CDR3 protein. The sample records 450,000 or so distinct CDR3 sequences, more than 13% being singletons. A further study also used this sample, focusing on yellow fever vaccine responses in identical twins.

The source material was CD4+ T cells sorted from blood. The receptors stem from a woman under 30 in good health. The CDR3 runs from the conserved cysteine through the conserved F or W. The order of the fields is D gene, V gene, J gene, clone size, CDR3 DNA, CDR3 protein. The D gene is left open where the match is weak. Rows give clone size only sometimes, using once, few, many, or a class for an expanded clone.

.	TRBV5-1	TRBJ2-1	.	TGCGTCAGCAGCTCTATAGCGCTTCAGGACGGCAATGAGCAGTTCTTC	CVSSSIALQDGNEQFF
.	TRBV28	TRBJ2-1	many	TGTGCCAGCAGTTTCCGGGCGGGTCCCTCCTACAATGAGCAGTTCTTC	CASSFRAGPSYNEQFF
TRBD1	TRBV12-3/TRBV12-4	TRBJ2-2	.	TGTGCCAGCAGTCCACAGGGGCGATCGAACACCGGGGAGCTGTTTTTT	CASSPQGRSNTGELFF
TRBD2	TRBV6-2/TRBV6-3	TRBJ2-1	once	TGTGCCAGCAGTAACCAGCGGGGTACCTACAATGAGCAGTTCTTC	CASSNQRGTYNEQFF
TRBD1	TRBV18	TRBJ2-7	few	TGTGCCAGCTCCCCATGGGGCACAGGGGGCGGCGAGCAGTACTTC	CASSPWGTGGGEQYF
TRBD2	TRBV7-9	TRBJ2-2	few	TGTGCCAGCAGCCGTAGTTGGGGACTAGGAACCGGGGAGCTGTTTTTT	CASSRSWGLGTGELFF
.	TRBV28	TRBJ2-7	few	TGTGCCAGCAGTTGGGTTACGCCCTACGAGCAGTACTTC	CASSWVTPYEQYF
TRBD1	TRBV3-1	TRBJ2-1	.	TGTGCCAGCAGCCAAGGCCGCAGGGGGCGAAGGGGTGAGCAGTTCTTC	CASSQGRRGRRGEQFF
.	TRBV7-7	TRBJ2-3	few	TGTGCTAGCAGCCGGGGACTCTCCGCCGATACGCAGTATTTT	CASSRGLSADTQYF
.	TRBV4-2	TRBJ2-2	many	TGTGCCAGCAGCCAAGATAGGGTACCCGGGGAGCTGTTTTTT	CASSQDRVPGELFF
.	TRBV12-3/TRBV12-4	TRBJ2-7	.	TGTGCCAGCAGTTTTTATAGCGGCTACGAGCAGTACTTC	CASSFYSGYEQYF
TRBD2	TRBV6-1	TRBJ2-1	.	TGTGCCAGCACTCGCATAGCGGGGGCCGACAATGAGCAGTTCTTC	CASTRIAGADNEQFF
TRBD1	TRBV5-1	TRBJ2-2	few	TGCGCCAGCGGGGGCCTCGGGACAGACACCGGGGAGCTGTTTTTT	CASGGLGTDTGELFF
.	TRBV7-3	TRBJ2-7	.	TGTGCCAGCAGCCCCCAGGGTAACCACGAGCAGTACTTC	CASSPQGNHEQYF
.	TRBV10-3	TRBJ2-7	.	TGTGCCATCAGTGAGGTTGGCCTAGGGGGCGAGCAGTACTTC	CAISEVGLGGEQYF
TRBD2	TRBV15	TRBJ2-1	many	TGTGCCACCAGCAGGGAAAGAGCGGGAAAGCTGGGAGAGCAGTTCTTC	CATSRERAGKLGEQFF
.	TRBV5-1	TRBJ2-7	many	TGCGCCAGCAGCTTCGGCAGGGACTACGAGCAGTACTTC	CASSFGRDYEQYF
.	TRBV5-1	TRBJ2-2	.	TGCGCCAGCAGCAGAGGGTTAGAAGCCGGGGAGCTGTTTTTT	CASSRGLEAGELFF
.	TRBV29-1	TRBJ2-7	.	TGCAGCGTTGAAGAGAGGGGTAACTACGAGCAGTACTTC	CSVEERGNYEQYF
.	TRBV7-2	TRBJ2-3	.	TGTGCCAGCAGCTTAGGGTTTTGGGATACGCAGTATTTT	CASSLGFWDTQYF
TRBD1	TRBV9	TRBJ2-1	.	TGTGCCAGCAGCGTTGGTCTAAGCCCGGGACAGGGGTCCTACAATGAGCAGTTCTTC	CASSVGLSPGQGSYNEQFF
.	TRBV12-5	TRBJ1-1	few	TGTGCTAGTGCTGAGGGGACTCTGAACACTGAAGCTTTCTTT	CASAEGTLNTEAFF
.	TRBV7-9	TRBJ1-5	many	TGTGCCAGCAGCTTAACGGGTCAGCCCCAGCATTTT	CASSLTGQPQHF
.	TRBV14	TRBJ2-7	few	TGTGCCAGCAGCCAAGACGACTCGTTAAACTCCTACGAGCAGTACTTC	CASSQDDSLNSYEQYF
.	TRBV5-1	TRBJ2-4	few	TGCGCCAGCAGATACTCGGGAGACAAAAACATTCAGTACTTC	CASRYSGDKNIQYF
TRBD1	TRBV6-1	TRBJ2-7	.	TGTGCCAGCAGGGGAAAGGACAGGGGGTCCTACGAGCAGTACTTC	CASRGKDRGSYEQYF
.	TRBV20-1	TRBJ2-1	.	TGCAGTGCTCCTAGCTTCGGGCGGGGAATGTACAATGAGCAGTTCTTC	CSAPSFGRGMYNEQFF
.	TRBV5-1	TRBJ2-1	.	TGCGCCAGCAGCTCCAGGGTAGAGGCTACAAATGAGCAGTTCTTC	CASSSRVEATNEQFF
.	TRBV27	TRBJ2-5	.	TGTGCCAGCACCTCTACACAGACAGGCTTTAAAGAGACCCAGTACTTC	CASTSTQTGFKETQYF
.	TRBV10-3	TRBJ2-2	.	TGTGCCATCAGTGATGCCAGGCCTCCGAACACCGGGGAGCTGTTTTTT	CAISDARPPNTGELFF
.	TRBV2	TRBJ2-1	.	TGTGCCATCAGTCCCACGCCGAAAACAGGGTGGAGGTTCTACAATGAGCAGTTCTTC	CAISPTPKTGWRFYNEQFF
.	TRBV28	TRBJ2-1	few	TGTGCCAGCAGTCTACATAGCTCCTACAATGAGCAGTTCTTC	CASSLHSSYNEQFF
.	TRBV5-1	TRBJ2-6	once	TGCGCCAGCAGCGCGGACGGGGTTACCGGGGCCAACGTCCTGACTTTC	CASSADGVTGANVLTF
TRBD2	TRBV20-1	TRBJ2-1	many	TGCAGTGCCGCTGGACTAGGCCTAGTTATGTACAATGAGCAGTTCTTC	CSAAGLGLVMYNEQFF
.	TRBV6-4	TRBJ2-3	few	TGTGCCAGCAGTAGCTCTTCGGGGACGCAGTATTTT	CASSSSSGTQYF
.	TRBV2	TRBJ2-5	.	TGTGCCAGCAATTCCTGGGAGACCCAGTACTTC	CASNSWETQYF
.	TRBV7-9	TRBJ2-1	few	TGTGCCAGCAGCTTAGCGTGGCGGGGAGGTTCCTACAATGAGCAGTTCTTC	CASSLAWRGGSYNEQFF
.	TRBV15	TRBJ2-1	few	TGTGCCACCAGCTCTAGGGACATAAACTACAATGAGCAGTTCTTC	CATSSRDINYNEQFF
.	TRBV7-6	TRBJ2-5	few	TGTGCCAGCAGCTTATCTCTGCTAACCGGCCAAGAGACCCAGTACTTC	CASSLSLLTGQETQYF
TRBD1	TRBV6-1	TRBJ2-1	.	TGTGCCAGCAGTCCACCGGACAGGGGAGGATCCTACAATGAGCAGTTCTTC	CASSPPDRGGSYNEQFF
.	TRBV7-9	TRBJ2-7	.	TGTGCCAGCAGCTTATCCTTTTACGAGCAGTACTTC	CASSLSFYEQYF
.	TRBV11-2	TRBJ2-3	.	TGTGCCAGCAGCCTATTACTGGGACCAAAAACGCCCGCGACCCCCGCGGATACGCAGTATTTT	CASSLLLGPKTPATPADTQYF
TRBD1	TRBV7-3	TRBJ2-2	.	TGTGCCAGCAGCTCTTACAGGGGAACCGGGGAGCTGTTTTTT	CASSSYRGTGELFF
TRBD2	TRBV5-1	TRBJ2-1	once	TGCGCCAGCAGCTTCGGAGGGAGGGCCTACAATGAGCAGTTCTTC	CASSFGGRAYNEQFF
.	TRBV12-3/TRBV12-4	TRBJ1-2	many	TGTGCCAGCAGTTTGGGTCCCGACGGCTACACCTTC	CASSLGPDGYTF
.	TRBV12-3/TRBV12-4	TRBJ2-5	.	TGTGCCAGCAGTTTCGGGCCGACAGAGACCCAGTACTTC	CASSFGPTETQYF
.	TRBV7-9	TRBJ2-1	.	TGTGCCAGCAGCTCCCTGGACGGAGCAGAGATCTTC	CASSSLDGAEIF
.	TRBV15	TRBJ1-1	.	TGTGCCACCCTACTGGAGGGTGCAGGGAGAAGGTTGCCGAACACTGAAGCTTTCTTT	CATLLEGAGRRLPNTEAFF
TRBD2	TRBV3-1	TRBJ2-1	.	TGTGCCAGCAGTCCGGGACTAGATTACAATGAGCAGTTCTTC	CASSPGLDYNEQFF
.	TRBV7-2	TRBJ2-3	few	TGTGCCAGCACCCCCCTCGGGGAAAGGGGTGATACGCAGTATTTT	CASTPLGERGDTQYF
.	TRBV11-2	TRBJ1-1	many	TGTGCCAGCAGCCTCCAATCGAACACTGAAGCTTTCTTT	CASSLQSNTEAFF
TRBD1	TRBV20-1	TRBJ1-5	few	TGCAGTGCTAGAAGGCCAGGGGGCGATCAGCCCCAGCATTTT	CSARRPGGDQPQHF
.	TRBV4-1	TRBJ2-5	few	TGCGCCAGCAGCCAAGATCTAGGGGGAGTGGGATCTTTAGAGACCCAGTACTTC	CASSQDLGGVGSLETQYF